One and the same sample provided the 16 T cell receptor beta chains below, sequenced in a study of spatial heterogeneity in lung cancer. Study observations and caveats: Higher tumor mutation counts went along with higher counts of expanded intratumoral alpha and beta TCRs.

These receptors lack a known antigen. One entry per CDR3 protein, called by TCRdb with MiXCR from the 5' RACE reads. The table has approximately 2,100 distinct CDR3 sequences, 8.9% seen once. Sample time point: sample taken at primary tumor resection. The source was lung tumor tissue, collected at surgery. The receptors were sampled from a female donor with early-stage non-small cell lung cancer.

By sample share, this clonotype is medium-sized. The chain has TRBV11-2 and TRBJ2-2; 9 bases map to TRBD2. This CDR3 is 16 amino acids long. V lost 2 bases to trimming and J lost 5 bases; unmatched junction nucleotides: 6. Germline loops: CDR1 SGHAT, CDR2 FQNNGV. CDR3 region: CASSLSGRSVTGELFF. The CDR3 DNA is TGTGCCAGCAGCTTAAGCGGGAGGTCGGTGACCGGGGAGCTGTTTTTT.

This clonotype counts as medium-sized. The CDR3 DNA reads TGTGCCAGCAGCTTAGGCGATCGGAGCTCTGGAAACACCATATATTTT. Translating it yields CASSLGDRSSGNTIYF. The V call is TRBV7-9, the J call TRBJ1-3; unclear D gene. The CDR3 loop spans 16 amino acids. V dropped 1 base and J dropped 0 bases, with 10 bases sitting between them. Germline V gene sequence: CDR1 SEHNR, CDR2 FQNEAQ (reference sequence).

The J gene is TRBJ2-7, the V gene TRBV10-3, with 11 bases that match TRBD1. Germline V gives CDR1 ENHRY, CDR2 SYGVKD. J was trimmed by 5 bases and V by 3 bases; bases with no gene match: 3. CDR3 length equals 14 residues. CDR3 loop: CAISDRTGGHEQYF. In DNA form, the CDR3 reads TGTGCCATCAGTGACAGGACAGGGGGCCACGAGCAGTACTTC.

By share, this clonotype counts as large (0.1 to 1%). V is TRBV7-2 and J is TRBJ2-7; D gene ambiguous. The V end was cut by 4 bases, the J end by 3 bases, with 7 bases between. The CDR3 covers 12 residues. Looked up from germline, CDR1 is SGHTA and CDR2 is FQGNSA. The CDR3 sequence is CASSSTIYEQYF. For the CDR3, the DNA is TGTGCCAGCAGCTCGACCATCTACGAGCAGTACTTC.

By sample share, this clonotype is medium-sized. The chain recombines TRBV7-9 with TRBJ2-7, with TRBD1 as a possible D gene (6 bases). In germline, CDR1 is SEHNR, CDR2 FQNEAQ (reference sequence). Trimming removed 6 bases from V and 2 bases from J, with 14 bases in between. There are 14 residues in the CDR3. CDR3 region: CASRGRDTTYEQYF. The DNA of the CDR3 is TGTGCCAGCAGGGGCCGGGACACCACCTACGAGCAGTACTTC.

In regard to this clonotype: Just one base apart from a much larger clone, this may be a read error. The chain couples TRBV5-4 to TRBJ2-1, with D maybe TRBD2 (6 bases). Looked up from germline, CDR1 is SGHNT and CDR2 is YYREEE (reference sequence). This CDR3 has 16 amino acids. Trimming took 0 bases from V and 2 from J, leaving 12 bases between them. CDR3 amino acids: CASSLGEEPTYNEQFF. As DNA, the CDR3 is TGTGCCAGCAGCTTGGGGGAGGAACCAACCTACAATGAGCAGTTCTTC.

V usage is TRBV7-9 and J usage is TRBJ1-2; no definite D call. The CDR3 covers 12 residues. The germline V gene has CDR1 SEHNR and CDR2 FQNEAQ (reference sequence). V lost 4 bases and J 6 bases, leaving 9 bases between the germline ends. The CDR3: CASSSGIDGYTF. Here the CDR3 DNA reads TGTGCCAGCAGCTCCGGGATTGATGGCTACACCTTC.

This clonotype is medium-sized. The V call is TRBV7-9, the J call TRBJ2-2, with a possible D match to TRBD2 (5 bases). Germline V gives CDR1 SEHNR, CDR2 FQNEAQ (reference sequence). The V and J ends lost 3 bases and 7 bases respectively, with 9 bases between them. The CDR3 runs to 13 residues. The CDR3, as DNA: TGTGCCAGCAGCTTGGGAGACGGCGGGGAGCTGTTTTTT. Amino acids: CASSLGDGGELFF.

In its sample, this clonotype ranks as medium-sized. V is TRBV12-3 or TRBV12-4 and J is TRBJ2-7, with TRBD1 matching 8 bases. This CDR3 has 14 residues. The junction had 7 bases not matched to a gene; V was cut back by 4 bases and J by 5 bases. CDR3 sequence (DNA): TGTGCCAGCAGTTCTCGGACAGGGTCCCACGAGCAGTACTTC. Amino acid sequence: CASSSRTGSHEQYF.

The chain recombines TRBV7-2 with TRBJ2-7; D uncertain. The V and J ends lost 3 bases and 4 bases respectively, with 4 bases between them. This CDR3 is built from 11 residues. Germline V gene data show CDR1 as SGHTA and CDR2 as FQGNSA. CDR3 residues: CASSLRYEQYF. Written as DNA, the CDR3 is TGTGCCAGCAGCTTGCGGTACGAGCAGTACTTC.

The chain recombines TRBV12-3 or TRBV12-4 with TRBJ2-2; TRBD2 matches 8 bases. This CDR3 spans 14 amino acids. The V gene end was trimmed by 6 bases and the J gene end by 7 bases; junction bases not matched to a gene: 7. CDR3 loop: CASSQGLGHGELFF. DNA for the CDR3: TGTGCCAGCAGCCAGGGACTAGGCCACGGGGAGCTGTTTTTT.

In its sample, this clonotype is medium-sized. The gene calls are TRBV20-1 and TRBJ1-2; D may be TRBD1 (5 bases). Germline CDR1 is DFQATT and CDR2 is SNEGSKA (reference sequence). The CDR3 covers 11 residues. The V and J ends lost 3 bases and 5 bases respectively, with 7 bases between them. The CDR3 DNA reads TGCAGTGCTAGGGGGCAGTATGGCTACACCTTC. Residues: CSARGQYGYTF.

This clonotype is deemed medium-sized. CDR3 nucleotides: TGTGCCAGCAGCTTAACTTGGGGGACTAGAGAGACCCAGTACTTC. Translated: CASSLTWGTRETQYF. The chain employs TRBV7-9 and TRBJ2-5, with 8 bases aligning to TRBD2. CDR1 SEHNR and CDR2 FQNEAQ come from the germline V gene (reference sequence). Unmatched junction bases numbered 6, after V lost 2 bases and J lost 4 bases. This CDR3 has 15 amino acids.

The V call is TRBV11-2, the J call TRBJ2-3; TRBD2 matches at 11 bases. The CDR3 is 18 amino acids. From germline, CDR1 is SGHAT and CDR2 FQNNGV. Trimming at V came to 5 bases and at J to 5 bases, leaving 15 bases not matched to a gene. As DNA, the CDR3 is TGTGCCAGCAGCGATCCTATAGCGGGAGGGCCCTCTAGAGATACGCAGTATTTT. This translates into CASSDPIAGGPSRDTQYF.

This clonotype is medium-sized (0.01 to 0.1%) in the sample. The chain recombines TRBV7-3 with TRBJ2-1, with D possibly TRBD2 on 6 matching bases. The CDR3 has 14 amino acids. Trimming pared 1 base from V and 8 bases from J, leaving 12 bases between. Germline V gives CDR1 SGHTA, CDR2 FQGTGA. The CDR3 sequence is CASSLNVGSDEQFF. CDR3 bases: TGTGCCAGCAGCTTAAACGTCGGGAGCGATGAGCAGTTCTTC.

By proportion, this clonotype is medium-sized (0.01 to 0.1%). The rearrangement joins TRBV7-9 to TRBJ2-3; TRBD2 matches 13 bases. CDR3 size: 15 residues. Germline trimming cut 4 bases from V and 6 bases from J; bases unmatched to any gene: 4. CDR1 SEHNR and CDR2 FQNEAQ come from the germline V gene (reference sequence). DNA of the CDR3: TGTGCCAGCAGCTCACTAGCGGGAGGGCCGGATACGCAGTATTTT. Translated: CASSSLAGGPDTQYF.